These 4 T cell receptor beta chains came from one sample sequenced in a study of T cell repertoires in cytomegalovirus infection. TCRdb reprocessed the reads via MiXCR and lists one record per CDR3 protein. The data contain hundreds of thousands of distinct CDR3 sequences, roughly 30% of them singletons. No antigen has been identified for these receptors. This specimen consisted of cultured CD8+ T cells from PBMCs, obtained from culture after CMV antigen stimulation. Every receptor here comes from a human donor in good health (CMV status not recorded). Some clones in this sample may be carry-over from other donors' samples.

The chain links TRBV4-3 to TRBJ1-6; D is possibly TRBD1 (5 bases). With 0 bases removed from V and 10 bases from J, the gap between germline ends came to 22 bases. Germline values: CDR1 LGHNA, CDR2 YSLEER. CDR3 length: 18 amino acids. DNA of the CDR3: TGCGCCAGCAGCCAAGATAAGTTATGGGCAGGGTCCTGGTCACCCCTCCACTTT. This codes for CASSQDKLWAGSWSPLHF.

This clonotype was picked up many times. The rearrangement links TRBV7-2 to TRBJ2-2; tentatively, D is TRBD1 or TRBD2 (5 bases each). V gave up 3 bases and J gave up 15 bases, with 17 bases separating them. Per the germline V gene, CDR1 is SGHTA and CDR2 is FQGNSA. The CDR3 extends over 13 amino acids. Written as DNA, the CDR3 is TGTGCCAGCAGCTTGAATTTCAGGGAGCCGGTGTTTTTT. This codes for CASSLNFREPVFF. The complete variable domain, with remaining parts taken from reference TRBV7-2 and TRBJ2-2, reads GAGVSQSPSNKVTEKGKDVELRCDPISGHTALYWYRQSLGQGLEFLIYFQGNSAPDKSGLPSDRFSAERTGGSVSTLTIQRTQQEDSAVYLCASSLNFREPVFFGEGSRLTVL.

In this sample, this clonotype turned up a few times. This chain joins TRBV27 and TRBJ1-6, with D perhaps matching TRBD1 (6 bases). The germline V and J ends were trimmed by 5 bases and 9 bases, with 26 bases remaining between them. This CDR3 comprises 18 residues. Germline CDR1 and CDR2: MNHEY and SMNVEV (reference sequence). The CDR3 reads CASSTLSSNQGRVSPLHF. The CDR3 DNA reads TGTGCCAGCAGTACCCTCTCTTCTAATCAGGGGCGCGTTTCACCCCTCCACTTT.

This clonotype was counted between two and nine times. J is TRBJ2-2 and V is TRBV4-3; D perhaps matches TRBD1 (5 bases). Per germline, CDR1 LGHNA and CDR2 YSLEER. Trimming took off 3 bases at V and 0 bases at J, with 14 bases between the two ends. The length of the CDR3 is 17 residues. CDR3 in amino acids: CASSHLSGIANTGELFF. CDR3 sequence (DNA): TGCGCCAGCAGCCACCTCTCAGGGATTGCGAACACCGGGGAGCTGTTTTTT.